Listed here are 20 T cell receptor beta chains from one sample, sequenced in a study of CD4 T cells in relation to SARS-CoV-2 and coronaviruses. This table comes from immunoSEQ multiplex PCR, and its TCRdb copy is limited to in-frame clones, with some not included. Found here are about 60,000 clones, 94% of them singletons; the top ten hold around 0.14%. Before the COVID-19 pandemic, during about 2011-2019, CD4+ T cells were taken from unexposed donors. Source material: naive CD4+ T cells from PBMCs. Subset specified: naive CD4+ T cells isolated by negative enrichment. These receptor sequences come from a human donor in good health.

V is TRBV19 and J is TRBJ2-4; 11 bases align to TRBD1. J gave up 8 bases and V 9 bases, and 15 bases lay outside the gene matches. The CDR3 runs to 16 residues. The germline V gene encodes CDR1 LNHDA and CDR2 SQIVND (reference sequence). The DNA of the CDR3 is TGTGCCAGCCGACAGGGAGGACAGGGGGCTGAGTACATTCAGTACTTC. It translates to CASRQGGQGAEYIQYF.

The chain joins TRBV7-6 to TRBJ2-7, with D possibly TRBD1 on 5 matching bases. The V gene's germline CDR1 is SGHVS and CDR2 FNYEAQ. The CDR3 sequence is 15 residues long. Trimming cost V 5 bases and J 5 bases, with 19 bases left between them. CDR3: CASSPSTDRLDEQYF. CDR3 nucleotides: TGTGCCAGCAGCCCGTCGACAGACCGCCTGGACGAGCAGTACTTC.

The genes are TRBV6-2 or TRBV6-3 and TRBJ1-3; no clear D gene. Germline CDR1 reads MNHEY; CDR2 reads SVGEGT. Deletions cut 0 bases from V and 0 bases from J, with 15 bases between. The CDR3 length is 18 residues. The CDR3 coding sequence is TGTGCCAGCAGTTACTCGTGGCAGGCCCTGAACTCTGGAAACACCATATATTTT. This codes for CASSYSWQALNSGNTIYF.

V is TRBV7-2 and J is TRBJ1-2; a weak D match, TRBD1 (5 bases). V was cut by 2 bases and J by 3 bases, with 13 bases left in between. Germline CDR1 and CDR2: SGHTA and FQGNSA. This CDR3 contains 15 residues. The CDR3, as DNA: TGTGCCAGCAGCTTAACGGACAAGCCTTACTATGGCTACACCTTC. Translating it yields CASSLTDKPYYGYTF.

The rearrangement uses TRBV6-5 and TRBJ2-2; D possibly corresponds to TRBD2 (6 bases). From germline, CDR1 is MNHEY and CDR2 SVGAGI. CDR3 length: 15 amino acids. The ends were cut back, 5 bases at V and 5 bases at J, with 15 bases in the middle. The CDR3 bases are TGTGCCAGCAGTAGAAGACGCGGGGATACCGGGGAGCTGTTTTTT. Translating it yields CASSRRRGDTGELFF.

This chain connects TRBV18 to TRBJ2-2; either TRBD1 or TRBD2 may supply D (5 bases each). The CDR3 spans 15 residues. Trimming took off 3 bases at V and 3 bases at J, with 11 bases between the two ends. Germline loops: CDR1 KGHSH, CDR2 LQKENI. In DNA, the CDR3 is TGTGCCAGCTCACCGGGCAGGGAGTACACCGGGGAGCTGTTTTTT. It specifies CASSPGREYTGELFF. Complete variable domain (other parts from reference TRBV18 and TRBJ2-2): NAGVMQNPRHLVRRRGQEARLRCSPMKGHSHVYWYRQLPEEGLKFMVYLQKENIIDESGMPKERFSAEFPKEGPSILRIQQVVRGDSAAYFCASSPGREYTGELFFGEGSRLTVL.

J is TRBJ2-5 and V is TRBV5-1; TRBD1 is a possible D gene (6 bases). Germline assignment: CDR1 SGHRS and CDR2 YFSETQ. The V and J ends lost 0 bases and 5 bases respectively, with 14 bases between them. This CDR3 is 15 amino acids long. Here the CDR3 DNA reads TGCGCCAGCAGCTTGGTTCCAGGGGCAGGGGAGACCCAGTACTTC. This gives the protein CASSLVPGAGETQYF.

The CDR3: CASSMWASAKYNEQFF. CDR3 bases: TGTGCCAGTAGTATGTGGGCGTCAGCTAAATACAATGAGCAGTTCTTC. This chain joins TRBV19 and TRBJ2-1; D not certain. Trimming took off 3 bases at V and 4 bases at J, with 16 bases between the two ends. CDR3 size: 16 residues. Germline V gene lookup returns CDR1 LNHDA and CDR2 SQIVND (reference sequence).

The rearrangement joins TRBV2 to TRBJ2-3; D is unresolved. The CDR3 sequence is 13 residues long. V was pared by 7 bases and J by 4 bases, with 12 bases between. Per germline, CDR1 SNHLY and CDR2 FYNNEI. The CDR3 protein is CASTPGVPDTQYF. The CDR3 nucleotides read TGTGCCAGCACCCCAGGTGTTCCAGATACGCAGTATTTT.

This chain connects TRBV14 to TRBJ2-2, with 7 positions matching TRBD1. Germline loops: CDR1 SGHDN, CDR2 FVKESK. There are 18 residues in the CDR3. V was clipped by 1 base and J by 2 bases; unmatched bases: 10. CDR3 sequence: CASSQGRGGVANTGELFF. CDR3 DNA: TGTGCCAGCAGCCAAGGAAGAGGGGGCGTTGCTAACACCGGGGAGCTGTTTTTT. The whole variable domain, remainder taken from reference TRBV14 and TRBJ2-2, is EAGVTQFPSHSVIEKGQTVTLRCDPISGHDNLYWYRRVMGKEIKFLLHFVKESKQDESGMPNNRFLAERTGGTYSTLKVQPAELEDSGVYFCASSQGRGGVANTGELFFGEGSRLTVL.

CDR3 sequence reads: CASSRSLGEETQYF. In nucleotides, the CDR3 is TGTGCCAGCAGCCGGTCGTTGGGAGAAGAGACCCAGTACTTC. The chain joins TRBV3-1 (or the pseudogene TRBV3-2) to TRBJ2-5; TRBD2 is a possible D gene (5 bases). This CDR3 comprises 14 residues. V was clipped by 4 bases and J by 3 bases, with 12 bases between them. Per germline, CDR1 LGHDT and CDR2 YNNKEL (reference sequence).

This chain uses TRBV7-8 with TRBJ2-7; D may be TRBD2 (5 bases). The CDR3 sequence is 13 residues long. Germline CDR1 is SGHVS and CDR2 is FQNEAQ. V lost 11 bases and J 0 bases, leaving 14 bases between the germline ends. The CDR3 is CAGRPGNSYEQYF. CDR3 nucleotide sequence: TGTGCCGGAAGGCCGGGAAACTCCTACGAGCAGTACTTC.

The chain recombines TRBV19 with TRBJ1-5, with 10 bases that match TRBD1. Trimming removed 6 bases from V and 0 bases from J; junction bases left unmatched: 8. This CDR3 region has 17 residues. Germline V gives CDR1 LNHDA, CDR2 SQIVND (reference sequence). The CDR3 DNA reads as TGTGCCAGTAGCGTCCGGGACAGGGGTTTTAGCAATCAGCCCCAGCATTTT. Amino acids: CASSVRDRGFSNQPQHF.

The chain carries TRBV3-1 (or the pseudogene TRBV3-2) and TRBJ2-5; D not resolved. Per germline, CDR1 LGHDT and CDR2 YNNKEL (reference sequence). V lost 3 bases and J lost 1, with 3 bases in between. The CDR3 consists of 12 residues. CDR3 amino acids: CASSHRQETQYF. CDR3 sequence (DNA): TGTGCCAGCAGCCACCGCCAAGAGACCCAGTACTTC.

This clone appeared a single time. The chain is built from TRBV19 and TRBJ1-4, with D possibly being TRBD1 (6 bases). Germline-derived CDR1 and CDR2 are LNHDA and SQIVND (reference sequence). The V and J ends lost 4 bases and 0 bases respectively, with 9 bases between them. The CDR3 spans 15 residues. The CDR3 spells CASSTNRATNEKLFF. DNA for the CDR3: TGTGCCAGTAGTACCAACAGGGCAACTAATGAAAAACTGTTTTTT. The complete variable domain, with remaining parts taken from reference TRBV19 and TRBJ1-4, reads DGGITQSPKYLFRKEGQNVTLSCEQNLNHDAMYWYRQDPGQGLRLIYYSQIVNDFQKGDIAEGYSVSREKKESFPLTVTSAQKNPTAFYLCASSTNRATNEKLFFGSGTQLSVL.

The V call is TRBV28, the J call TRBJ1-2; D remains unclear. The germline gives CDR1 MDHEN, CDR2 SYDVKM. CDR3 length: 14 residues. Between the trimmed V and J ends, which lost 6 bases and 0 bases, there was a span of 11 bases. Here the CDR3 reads CASREGRPNYGYTF. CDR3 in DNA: TGTGCCAGCAGAGAAGGTAGGCCTAACTATGGCTACACCTTC.

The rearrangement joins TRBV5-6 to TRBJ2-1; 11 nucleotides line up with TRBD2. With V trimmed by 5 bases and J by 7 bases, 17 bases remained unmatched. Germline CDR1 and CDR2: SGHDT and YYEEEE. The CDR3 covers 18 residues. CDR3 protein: CASSSDRGIAGGPNEQFF. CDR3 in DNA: TGTGCCAGCAGTTCGGACAGGGGCATAGCGGGAGGGCCTAATGAGCAGTTCTTC.

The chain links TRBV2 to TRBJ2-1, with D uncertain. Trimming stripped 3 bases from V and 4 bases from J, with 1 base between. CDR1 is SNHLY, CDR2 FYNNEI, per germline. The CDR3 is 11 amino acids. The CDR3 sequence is CASSEYNEQFF. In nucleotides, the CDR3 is TGTGCCAGCAGTGAGTACAATGAGCAGTTCTTC.

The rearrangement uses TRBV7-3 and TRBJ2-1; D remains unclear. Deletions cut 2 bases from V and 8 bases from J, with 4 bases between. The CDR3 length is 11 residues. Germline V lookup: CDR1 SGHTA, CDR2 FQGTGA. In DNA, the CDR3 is TGTGCCAGCAGCTTATCCGATGAGCAGTTCTTC. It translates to CASSLSDEQFF.

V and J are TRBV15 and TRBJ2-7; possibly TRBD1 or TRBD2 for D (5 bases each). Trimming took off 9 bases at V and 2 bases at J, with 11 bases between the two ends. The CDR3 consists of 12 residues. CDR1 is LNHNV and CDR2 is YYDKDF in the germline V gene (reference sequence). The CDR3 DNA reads TGTGCCACACGGGACGGGCCCTACGAGCAGTACTTC. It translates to CATRDGPYEQYF. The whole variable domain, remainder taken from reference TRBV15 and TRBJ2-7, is DAMVIQNPRYQVTQFGKPVTLSCSQTLNHNVMYWYQQKSSQAPKLLFHYYDKDFNNEADTPDNFQSRRPNTSFCFLDIRSPGLGDTAMYLCATRDGPYEQYFGPGTRLTVT.